This T cell receptor beta chain was identified during a study of T cells in Graves' hyperthyroidism and ophthalmopathy. The overall study: Peripheral blood samples were taken at initial diagnosis, prior to any treatment.

The diagnoses drew upon clinical symptoms, serum thyroxine and TRAb, thyroid ultrasound and orbital computed tomography. RNA transcripts gave rise to amplified TCR beta CDR3 regions. Researchers ran a first-round RT-PCR on the TCR CDR3 using the HTBI primer set. Each CDR3 protein gets one entry after TCRdb re-called the multiplex PCR reads with MiXCR. The data contain about 270,000 distinct CDR3 sequences, around 20% of them singletons. The study's findings and limits: Stable hyperthyroidism and ophthalmopathy were separated using 13 V-J signatures. Also found in blood were most expanded thyroid clonotypes above 0.001.

Concerning this clonotype: The antigen is unknown.

The specimen was blood. The clonotype originates from a man between 25 and 39 years old with Graves' ophthalmopathy.

Here the CDR3 DNA reads TGTGCCAGCAGTCAAGACAGGGTCGGCACAGATACGCAGTATTTT. Translation: CASSQDRVGTDTQYF. The rearrangement joins TRBV27 to TRBJ2-3; 7 positions match TRBD1. V lost 5 bases to trimming and J lost 1 base; unmatched junction nucleotides: 6. The germline V gene has CDR1 MNHEY and CDR2 SMNVEV (reference sequence). This CDR3 has 15 residues.